Listed below are T cell receptor beta chains from one sample, sequenced in a study of cytomegalovirus exposure and HLA in healthy donors. Repertoires were generated with immunoSEQ multiplex PCR, while TCRdb's copy carries only in-frame clones and drops some. The sample includes 50,000 to 70,000 clones. The source material was PBMCs. The receptors stem from a woman aged 18-29 years in good health and CMV-seronegative. CDR3s include the opening cysteine and the closing phenylalanine or tryptophan. The order of the fields is CDR3 protein, CDR3 DNA, D gene, V gene, clone size, J gene. A D gene is named only where the DNA matches it firmly. Where a row states a size, it is once, few, many or the class of an expanded clone; other rows omit it.

CDR3: CASSGSRVDYTF
DNA: TGTGCCAGCAGTGGATCCAGGGTTGACTACACCTTC
D: -
V: TRBV6-1
size: -
J: TRBJ1-2

CDR3: CASSYSGASDSPLHF
DNA: TGTGCCAGCAGTTACTCGGGGGCCTCAGATTCACCCCTCCACTTT
D: -
V: TRBV6-5
size: -
J: TRBJ1-6

CDR3: CLWGSTYGYTF
DNA: TGTTTGTGGGGCTCCACCTATGGCTACACCTTC
D: -
V: TRBV13
size: -
J: TRBJ1-2

CDR3: CALDRDGAGYTF
DNA: TGTGCCTTAGACAGGGACGGGGCGGGATACACCTTC
D: TRBD1
V: TRBV30
size: -
J: TRBJ1-2

CDR3: CSVRAGQGVNEQFF
DNA: TGCAGCGTGAGGGCGGGACAGGGGGTCAATGAGCAGTTCTTC
D: TRBD1
V: TRBV29-1
size: -
J: TRBJ2-1

CDR3: CASRDNSNYGYTF
DNA: TGTGCCAGCAGGGACAACTCAAACTATGGCTACACCTTC
D: -
V: TRBV9
size: -
J: TRBJ1-2

CDR3: CSVGGSQETQYF
DNA: TGCAGCGTTGGGGGCTCTCAAGAGACCCAGTACTTC
D: -
V: TRBV29-1
size: -
J: TRBJ2-5

CDR3: CASSLVSGFLETQYF
DNA: TGTGCCAGCAGCTTAGTCTCAGGGTTTTTAGAGACCCAGTACTTC
D: -
V: TRBV7-9
size: -
J: TRBJ2-5

CDR3: CASSGEGGVYYEQYF
DNA: TGTGCCAGCAGCGGGGAAGGCGGGGTGTACTACGAGCAGTACTTC
D: -
V: TRBV5-6
size: -
J: TRBJ2-7

CDR3: CASSRGTAVSGANVLTF
DNA: TGTGCCAGCAGCAGGGGGACCGCCGTCTCTGGGGCCAACGTCCTGACTTTC
D: -
V: TRBV11-2
size: -
J: TRBJ2-6

CDR3: CASSPKRGTETQYF
DNA: TGTGCCAGCAGTCCCAAGCGGGGCACAGAGACCCAGTACTTC
D: TRBD2
V: TRBV13
size: -
J: TRBJ2-5

CDR3: CASSSQGYTGELFF
DNA: TGTGCCAGCAGTTCACAGGGGTACACCGGGGAGCTGTTTTTT
D: TRBD1
V: TRBV7-9
size: -
J: TRBJ2-2

CDR3: CASSDSIGGNNEQFF
DNA: TGTGCCAGCAGTGACTCGATAGGCGGTAACAATGAGCAGTTCTTC
D: -
V: TRBV6-4
size: medium-sized
J: TRBJ2-1

CDR3: CASRSSGGVETQYF
DNA: TGTGCCAGCAGGTCTAGCGGGGGGGTTGAGACCCAGTACTTC
D: TRBD2
V: TRBV2
size: -
J: TRBJ2-5

CDR3: CACSRQSNYGYTF
DNA: TGTGCCTGCTCGAGACAGTCTAACTATGGCTACACCTTC
D: -
V: TRBV30
size: -
J: TRBJ1-2

CDR3: CASISYTEAFF
DNA: TGTGCCAGCATCAGTTACACTGAAGCTTTCTTT
D: -
V: TRBV6-5
size: -
J: TRBJ1-1

CDR3: CASSYRGGPSEQFF
DNA: TGTGCCAGCAGTTACCGGGGGGGGCCGAGTGAGCAGTTCTTC
D: TRBD2
V: TRBV6-5
size: -
J: TRBJ2-1

CDR3: CAISESSGIFGYTF
DNA: TGTGCCATCAGTGAGTCTTCAGGGATATTTGGCTACACCTTC
D: -
V: TRBV10-3
size: -
J: TRBJ1-2

CDR3: CASSFGSRGDPHGYTF
DNA: TGTGCCAGCAGCTTCGGGTCGCGGGGCGATCCGCACGGCTACACCTTC
D: -
V: TRBV5-4
size: -
J: TRBJ1-2

CDR3: CASSYDGEQYEQYF
DNA: TGTGCCAGCAGCTATGACGGAGAGCAATACGAGCAGTACTTC
D: -
V: TRBV5-6
size: -
J: TRBJ2-7

CDR3: CASSLGLYEQYF
DNA: TGCGCCAGCAGCTTAGGACTCTACGAGCAGTACTTC
D: -
V: TRBV5-1
size: -
J: TRBJ2-7

CDR3: CASNPQDSPETQYF
DNA: TGCGCCAGCAACCCACAGGACAGTCCCGAGACCCAGTACTTC
D: -
V: TRBV5-1
size: -
J: TRBJ2-5

CDR3: CAWSPWRGGEQYF
DNA: TGTGCCTGGAGTCCTTGGAGAGGGGGCGAGCAGTACTTC
D: -
V: TRBV30
size: -
J: TRBJ2-7

CDR3: CAISLRGGGNTGELFF
DNA: TGTGCCATCAGTCTTCGCGGGGGGGGTAACACCGGGGAGCTGTTTTTT
D: TRBD2
V: TRBV10-3
size: -
J: TRBJ2-2

CDR3: CASSLDSRDSGRLTDTQYF
DNA: TGTGCCAGCAGCTTAGATTCCCGGGATAGCGGGAGGCTCACAGATACGCAGTATTTT
D: TRBD2
V: TRBV11-3
size: -
J: TRBJ2-3

CDR3: CSARDRRAQHF
DNA: TGCAGTGCTAGAGACCGGCGGGCCCAGCATTTT
D: -
V: TRBV20-1
size: -
J: TRBJ1-5

CDR3: CASSPRFRATDTQYF
DNA: TGTGCCAGCAGCCCCCGGTTTCGAGCCACAGATACGCAGTATTTT
D: -
V: TRBV7-2
size: -
J: TRBJ2-3

CDR3: CASSQASPASGRNEQFF
DNA: TGCGCCAGCAGCCAAGCGTCCCCCGCTAGCGGGAGGAATGAGCAGTTCTTC
D: TRBD2
V: TRBV4-1
size: -
J: TRBJ2-1

CDR3: CASSEGQDLNQPQHF
DNA: TGTGCCAGCAGTGAAGGACAGGACCTTAATCAGCCCCAGCATTTT
D: -
V: TRBV2
size: -
J: TRBJ1-5

CDR3: CASSSSRGNTEAFF
DNA: TGTGCCAGCAGCTCATCCAGGGGGAACACTGAAGCTTTCTTT
D: -
V: TRBV6-5
size: -
J: TRBJ1-1

CDR3: CASSGDTEAFF
DNA: TGTGCCAGCAGCGGGGACACTGAAGCTTTCTTT
D: -
V: TRBV6-6
size: -
J: TRBJ1-1

CDR3: CASSQGSLSYEQYF
DNA: TGTGCCAGCAGCCAAGGTAGCCTGTCCTACGAGCAGTACTTC
D: -
V: TRBV6-5
size: -
J: TRBJ2-7

CDR3: CASSPPRLADRETQYF
DNA: TGTGCCAGCTCACCACCCAGACTAGCGGATAGGGAGACCCAGTACTTC
D: TRBD2
V: TRBV18
size: -
J: TRBJ2-5

CDR3: CASSYVAGGNEQFF
DNA: TGTGCCAGCAGTTACGTGGCGGGAGGGAATGAGCAGTTCTTC
D: TRBD2
V: TRBV6-5
size: -
J: TRBJ2-1

CDR3: CSVDRGDYGYTF
DNA: TGCAGCGTGGACAGGGGCGACTATGGCTACACCTTC
D: TRBD1
V: TRBV29-1
size: -
J: TRBJ1-2

CDR3: CASSPQGAGDTEAFF
DNA: TGTGCCAGCAGCCCACAGGGGGCGGGAGATACTGAAGCTTTCTTT
D: TRBD1
V: TRBV9
size: -
J: TRBJ1-1